This TCR beta chain was sequenced in a study of T cells in women clearing cervical HPV infection. Study-wide context: Blood came at first lesion visit for cases, post-clearance for controls.

In the case of this clone: The read ends 3 residues early relative to the CDR3; the germline J gene fills the gap.

Genomic DNA, averaging about 1,200 ng per sample, yielded TCR beta CDR3 via immunoSEQ. Profiled with immunoSEQ multiplex PCR; TCRdb holds only in-frame clones, not every one. This sample lists 25,000 to 30,000 clones; its ten largest clones have 3.7%. Prevalent HPV16 infections were excluded; only incident single HPV16 infections included. Cervical HPV DNA detected by MY09/MY11 PCR, typed by dot-blot. Germline V gene data show CDR1 as SGHVS and CDR2 as FQNEAQ. The V end lost 5 bases, the J end lost 4 bases, and 12 bases lay between the germline ends. The CDR3 contains 14 residues. The sequencing sample was made of blood buffy coat. The receptor was isolated from a woman aged 18 to 75 with a cervical HPV16 infection that either progressed to CIN3+ or cleared (not recorded which). This chain joins TRBV7-8 and TRBJ1-5, with a weak D call TRBD1 (6 bases). The CDR3 loop reads CASSPTGLNQPQHF. The sequenced CDR3 bases are TGTGCCAGCAGCCCCACAGGGTTGAATCAGCCC.